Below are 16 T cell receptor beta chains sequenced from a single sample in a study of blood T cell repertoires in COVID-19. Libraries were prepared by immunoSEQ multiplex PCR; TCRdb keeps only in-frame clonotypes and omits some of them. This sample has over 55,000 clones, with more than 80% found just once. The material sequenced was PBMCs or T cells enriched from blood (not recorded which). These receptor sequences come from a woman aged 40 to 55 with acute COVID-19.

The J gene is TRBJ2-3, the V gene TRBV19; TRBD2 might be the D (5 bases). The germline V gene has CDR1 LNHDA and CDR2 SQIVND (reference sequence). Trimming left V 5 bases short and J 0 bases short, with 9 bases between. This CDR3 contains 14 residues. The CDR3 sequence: CASSRWTSTDTQYF. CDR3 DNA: TGTGCCAGTAGTCGGTGGACTAGCACAGATACGCAGTATTTT.

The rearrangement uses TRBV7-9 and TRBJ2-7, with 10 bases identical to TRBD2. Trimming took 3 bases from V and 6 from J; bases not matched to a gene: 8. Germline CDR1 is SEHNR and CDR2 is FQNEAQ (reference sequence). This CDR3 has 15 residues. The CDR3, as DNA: TGTGCCAGCAGCTTCCTAGCGGGAGAGGAGTTCGAGCAGTACTTC. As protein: CASSFLAGEEFEQYF. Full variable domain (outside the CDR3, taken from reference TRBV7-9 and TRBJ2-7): DTGVSQNPRHKITKRGQNVTFRCDPISEHNRLYWYRQTLGQGPEFLTYFQNEAQLEKSRLLSDRFSAERPKGSFSTLEIQRTEQGDSAMYLCASSFLAGEEFEQYFGPGTRLTVT.

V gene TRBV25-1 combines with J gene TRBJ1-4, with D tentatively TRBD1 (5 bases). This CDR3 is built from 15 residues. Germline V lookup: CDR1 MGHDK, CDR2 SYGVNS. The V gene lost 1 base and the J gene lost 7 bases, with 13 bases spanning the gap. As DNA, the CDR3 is TGTGCCAGCAGTGAATCTCGGGGGGTAGGTGAAAAACTGTTTTTT. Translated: CASSESRGVGEKLFF.

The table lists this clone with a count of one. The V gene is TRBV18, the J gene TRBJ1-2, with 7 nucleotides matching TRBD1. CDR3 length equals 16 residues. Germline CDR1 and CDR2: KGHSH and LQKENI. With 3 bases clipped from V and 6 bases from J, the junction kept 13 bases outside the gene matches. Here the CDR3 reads CASSPPTGDSIDGYTF. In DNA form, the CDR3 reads TGTGCCAGCTCACCTCCCACAGGGGACAGCATTGATGGCTACACCTTC.

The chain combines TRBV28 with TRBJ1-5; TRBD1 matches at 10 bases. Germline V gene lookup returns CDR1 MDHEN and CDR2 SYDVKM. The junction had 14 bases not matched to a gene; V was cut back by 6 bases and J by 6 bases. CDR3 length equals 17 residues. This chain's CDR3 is CASRGDRGLHRGQPQHF. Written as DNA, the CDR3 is TGTGCCAGCAGGGGGGACAGGGGATTGCATCGAGGTCAGCCCCAGCATTTT.

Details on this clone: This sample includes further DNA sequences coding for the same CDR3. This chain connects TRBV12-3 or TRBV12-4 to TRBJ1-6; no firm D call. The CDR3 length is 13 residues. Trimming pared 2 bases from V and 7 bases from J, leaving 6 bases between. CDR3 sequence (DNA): TGTGCCAGCAGTTTAAGGGAGAATTCACCCCTCCACTTT. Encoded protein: CASSLRENSPLHF.

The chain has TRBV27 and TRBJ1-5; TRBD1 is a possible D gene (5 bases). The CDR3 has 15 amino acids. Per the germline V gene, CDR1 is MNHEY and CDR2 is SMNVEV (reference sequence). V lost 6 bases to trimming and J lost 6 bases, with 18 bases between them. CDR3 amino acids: CASRQHPAGGQPQHF. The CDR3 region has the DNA TGTGCCAGCAGACAACACCCAGCGGGGGGTCAGCCCCAGCATTTT.

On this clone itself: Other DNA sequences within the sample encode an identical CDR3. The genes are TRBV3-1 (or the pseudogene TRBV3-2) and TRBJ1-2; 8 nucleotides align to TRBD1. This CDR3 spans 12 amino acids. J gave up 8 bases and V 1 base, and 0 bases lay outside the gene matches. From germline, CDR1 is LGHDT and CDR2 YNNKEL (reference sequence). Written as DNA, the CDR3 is TGTGCCAGCAGCCAAGGGACAGGGGGCTACACCTTC. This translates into CASSQGTGGYTF.

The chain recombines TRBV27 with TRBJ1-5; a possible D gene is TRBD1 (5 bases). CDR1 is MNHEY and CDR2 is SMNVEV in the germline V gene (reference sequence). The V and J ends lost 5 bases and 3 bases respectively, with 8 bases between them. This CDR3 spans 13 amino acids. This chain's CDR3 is CASSDRLNQPQHF. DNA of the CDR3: TGTGCCAGCAGTGACAGACTCAATCAGCCCCAGCATTTT.

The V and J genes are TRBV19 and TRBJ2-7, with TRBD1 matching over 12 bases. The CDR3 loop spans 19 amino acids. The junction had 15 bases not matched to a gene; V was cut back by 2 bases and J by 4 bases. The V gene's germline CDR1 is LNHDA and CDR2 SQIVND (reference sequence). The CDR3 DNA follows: TGTGCCAGTAGTATACTCCCGGGACAGGGGGCTCACGGCATTTACGAGCAGTACTTC. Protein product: CASSILPGQGAHGIYEQYF.

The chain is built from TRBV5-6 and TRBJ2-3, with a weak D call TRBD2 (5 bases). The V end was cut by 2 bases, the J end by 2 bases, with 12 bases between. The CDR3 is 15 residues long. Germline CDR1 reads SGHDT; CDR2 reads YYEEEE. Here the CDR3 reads CASSFSGIYTDTQYF. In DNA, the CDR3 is TGTGCCAGCAGCTTCTCGGGGATATACACAGATACGCAGTATTTT.

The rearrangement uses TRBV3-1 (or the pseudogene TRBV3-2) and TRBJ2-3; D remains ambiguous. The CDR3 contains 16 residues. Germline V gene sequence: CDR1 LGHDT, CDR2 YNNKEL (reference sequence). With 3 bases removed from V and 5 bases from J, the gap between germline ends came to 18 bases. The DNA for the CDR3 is TGTGCCAGCAGCCAGACGGGTTCCTTCATAGGAGATACGCAGTATTTT. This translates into CASSQTGSFIGDTQYF.

The CDR3 sequence is CASKLRTSAGGVETQYF. The CDR3 region has the DNA TGTGCCAGCAAGCTACGAACTTCAGCGGGGGGGGTAGAGACCCAGTACTTC. This rearrangement joins TRBV27 to TRBJ2-5; 10 nucleotides agree with TRBD2. The CDR3 is 17 residues long. Germline V lookup: CDR1 MNHEY, CDR2 SMNVEV (reference sequence). V lost 7 bases to trimming and J lost 4 bases; unmatched junction nucleotides: 15.

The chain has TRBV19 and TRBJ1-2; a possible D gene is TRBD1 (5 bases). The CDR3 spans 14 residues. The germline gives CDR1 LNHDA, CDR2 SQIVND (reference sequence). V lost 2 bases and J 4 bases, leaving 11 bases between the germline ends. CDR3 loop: CASSIQGEIYGYTF. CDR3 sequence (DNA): TGTGCCAGTAGTATACAGGGCGAGATCTATGGCTACACCTTC.

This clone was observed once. The CDR3 region has the DNA TGTGCCAGCAGCAACATCCGGGACTCTGAAGCTTTCTTT. It translates to CASSNIRDSEAFF. This sequence joins TRBV5-4 and TRBJ1-1; maybe TRBD1 (5 bases). Trimming pared 4 bases from V and 6 bases from J, leaving 13 bases between. CDR1 is SGHNT, CDR2 YYREEE, per germline (reference sequence). The CDR3 covers 13 residues.

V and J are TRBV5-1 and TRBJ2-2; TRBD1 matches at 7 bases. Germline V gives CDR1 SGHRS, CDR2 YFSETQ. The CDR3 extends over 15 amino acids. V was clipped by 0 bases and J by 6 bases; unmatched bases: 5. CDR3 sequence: CASSLDRGAAGELFF. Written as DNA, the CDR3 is TGCGCCAGCAGCTTGGACAGGGGCGCAGCCGGGGAGCTGTTTTTT.